These 26 T cell receptor beta chains share one sample of origin, sequenced in a study of T cell changes during pregnancy in multiple sclerosis (dated by TCRdb to between 2018 and 2020). The method behind the library was the immunoSEQ multiplex PCR assay. TCRdb limited this immuneACCESS table to in-frame rearrangements with V and J called. A share of clones is missing; checked studies link under half to unresolved V genes, and the rest is unexplained. Across this sample there are about 24,000 clones, with more than 80% seen only once. Jointly, the top ten make up 8% of the sample. Sequenced here: CD8+ T cells from peripheral blood mononuclear cells, sampled in the first trimester of pregnancy. The origin of the receptors is a female donor in good health, enrolled as a control in a pregnancy study.

The rearrangement joins TRBV4-3 to TRBJ1-2; tentatively, D is TRBD1 (5 bases). The germline V and J ends were trimmed by 2 bases and 8 bases, with 15 bases remaining between them. CDR3 length equals 14 residues. Germline CDR1 reads LGHNA; CDR2 reads YSLEER. The CDR3 loop reads CASSQRGTPGGYTF. The CDR3, as DNA: TGCGCCAGCAGCCAACGCGGGACGCCGGGAGGCTACACCTTC.

The V and J genes are TRBV4-1 and TRBJ2-3, with D possibly TRBD1 on 6 matching bases. V dropped 5 bases and J dropped 7 bases, with 16 bases sitting between them. The germline V gene encodes CDR1 MGHRA and CDR2 YSYEKL. The CDR3 is made up of 14 amino acids. The DNA for the CDR3 is TGCGCCAGCAGCTCCGAAGGGGGACGGAATACGCAGTATTTT. This codes for CASSSEGGRNTQYF.

This chain connects TRBV9 to TRBJ1-1; unclear D gene. The CDR3 covers 14 residues. Germline CDR1 is SGDLS and CDR2 is YYNGEE. The V and J ends lost 0 bases and 2 bases respectively, with 8 bases between them. CDR3 bases: TGTGCCAGCAGCGTAGAGCAGGCTAACACTGAAGCTTTCTTT. Its protein product is CASSVEQANTEAFF. Full variable domain (missing parts from reference TRBV9 and TRBJ1-1): DSGVTQTPKHLITATGQRVTLRCSPRSGDLSVYWYQQSLDQGLQFLIQYYNGEERAKGNILERFSAQQFPDLHSELNLSSLELGDSALYFCASSVEQANTEAFFGQGTRLTVV.

The chain joins TRBV7-6 to TRBJ2-7; the match to TRBD1 covers 8 bases. V was clipped by 7 bases and J by 0 bases; unmatched bases: 5. The CDR3 extends over 14 amino acids. CDR1 is SGHVS and CDR2 is FNYEAQ in the germline V gene. The CDR3 nucleotides are TGTGCCAGCAATTTCGGGACAGGCTCCTACGAGCAGTACTTC. Its protein is CASNFGTGSYEQYF.

By proportion, this clone is large. This rearrangement joins TRBV28 to TRBJ1-5; D perhaps matches TRBD1 (6 bases). CDR3 length equals 13 residues. CDR1 and CDR2 (germline): MDHEN, SYDVKM. V lost 11 bases, J lost 2 bases, and 13 bases lay in between. The chain's CDR3 is CAVQYRGNQPQHF. The CDR3 DNA reads as TGTGCCGTCCAATACAGGGGCAATCAGCCCCAGCATTTT.

The V gene is TRBV21-1, the J gene TRBJ2-3; the table's D gene call, TRBD2, was not cross checked with the DNA. TRBV21-1 is a recognized pseudogene. This CDR3 is built from 19 residues. In DNA form, the CDR3 reads TGTGCCAGCAGCAGGGGACTAGCGGGGGGACCCTGTAGCACAGATACGCAGTATTTT. Amino acid sequence: CASSRGLAGGPCSTDTQYF.

V and J are TRBV4-3 and TRBJ2-7; D is unresolved. The V gene lost 0 bases and the J gene lost 0 bases, with 12 bases spanning the gap. Germline V gene sequence: CDR1 LGHNA, CDR2 YSLEER. CDR3 length: 16 amino acids. CDR3 nucleotide sequence: TGCGCCAGCAGCCAAGACTGGGCCATCGGCTCCTACGAGCAGTACTTC. This gives the protein CASSQDWAIGSYEQYF.

The J gene is TRBJ1-1, the V gene TRBV7-9; 8 nucleotides line up with TRBD1. This CDR3 contains 15 residues. Germline CDR1 SEHNR, CDR2 FQNEAQ (reference sequence). V lost 1 base and J lost 5; bases outside the gene matches: 6. The CDR3 region has the DNA TGTGCCAGCAGCTTAGTCCAGACAGGGGAGACTGAAGCTTTCTTT. Amino acid sequence: CASSLVQTGETEAFF.

This clone has a handful of counts. The chain links TRBV7-2 to TRBJ2-5; TRBD2 aligns across 7 bases. Germline-derived CDR1 and CDR2 are SGHTA and FQGNSA. V lost 6 bases and J lost 4; bases outside the gene matches: 14. This CDR3 has 16 amino acids. The CDR3 sequence: CASRRGATSAGETQYF. Written as DNA, the CDR3 is TGTGCCAGCAGACGAGGGGCAACTAGCGCCGGAGAGACCCAGTACTTC.

This chain uses TRBV28 with TRBJ2-1, with a possible D match to TRBD1 (6 bases). V was cut by 6 bases and J by 2 bases, with 11 bases left in between. The CDR3 spans 14 residues. CDR1 and CDR2 from the germline V gene are MDHEN and SYDVKM. The CDR3 DNA follows: TGTGCCAGCAGAACAGGGTGGCCCTACAATGAGCAGTTCTTC. It encodes CASRTGWPYNEQFF.

The CDR3 DNA follows: TGTGCCAGCAGCTTATGGGGCGGGGGTTCCTACGAGCAGTACTTC. It encodes CASSLWGGGSYEQYF. The V gene is TRBV7-3, the J gene TRBJ2-7; 7 bases map to TRBD2. Germline V gene lookup returns CDR1 SGHTA and CDR2 FQGTGA. This CDR3 has 15 amino acids. Trimming at V came to 2 bases and at J to 1 base, leaving 5 bases not matched to a gene.

The J gene is TRBJ2-2, the V gene TRBV18, with a tentative D call TRBD2 (5 bases). V dropped 2 bases and J dropped 4 bases, with 14 bases sitting between them. The CDR3 sequence is 16 residues long. Germline CDR1 and CDR2: KGHSH and LQKENI. This CDR3 is CASSPSRRGSTGELFF. The CDR3 region has the DNA TGTGCCAGCTCACCATCGCGGCGTGGGAGCACCGGGGAGCTGTTTTTT.

J is TRBJ2-2 and V is TRBV2; D possibly corresponds to TRBD2 (6 bases). The CDR3 consists of 13 residues. In germline, CDR1 is SNHLY, CDR2 FYNNEI. Trimming removed 11 bases from V and 3 bases from J, with 13 bases in between. The CDR3 coding sequence is TGTGCCTCCCTTTCGGGGGACACCGGGGAGCTGTTTTTT. This gives the protein CASLSGDTGELFF.

As DNA, the CDR3 is TGTGCCAGCAGCTTTCAGGACAGCTATGGCTACACCTTC. Translation: CASSFQDSYGYTF. The chain combines TRBV7-9 with TRBJ1-2; a weak D match, TRBD1 (6 bases). The CDR3 length is 13 residues. CDR1 and CDR2 from the germline V gene are SEHNR and FQNEAQ (reference sequence). Trimming stripped 3 bases from V and 4 bases from J, with 9 bases between.

CDR3 sequence: CASSQGYRGVETQYF. Written as DNA, the CDR3 is TGTGCCAGCAGCCAAGGGTACAGGGGGGTCGAGACCCAGTACTTC. The rearrangement uses TRBV14 and TRBJ2-5; 8 bases map to TRBD1. Germline V gives CDR1 SGHDN, CDR2 FVKESK. Trimming removed 1 base from V and 5 bases from J; junction bases left unmatched: 6. This CDR3 comprises 15 residues.

The chain uses TRBV6-5 and TRBJ1-6; D is ambiguous. The V end lost 10 bases, the J end lost 1 base, and 8 bases lay between the germline ends. Germline V gene lookup returns CDR1 MNHEY and CDR2 SVGAGI. This CDR3 is 13 amino acids long. The CDR3 DNA sequence: TGTGCCACCTCACAGTCCTATAATTCACCCCTCCACTTT. This encodes CATSQSYNSPLHF.

V gene TRBV30 combines with J gene TRBJ1-5; TRBD1 matches 8 bases. The V and J ends lost 5 bases and 2 bases, in that order; junction bases with no gene match: 5. Germline CDR1 and CDR2: GTSNPN and SVGIG (reference sequence). The CDR3 loop spans 14 amino acids. CDR3 DNA: TGTGCCTGGGGACAGGGCGTGGGCAATCAGCCCCAGCATTTT. This encodes CAWGQGVGNQPQHF.

This clone appeared a single time. The genes are TRBV7-8 and TRBJ1-4; D is unresolved. Germline V lookup: CDR1 SGHVS, CDR2 FQNEAQ. The germline V and J ends were trimmed by 1 base and 0 bases, with 6 bases remaining between them. This CDR3 has 15 residues. The CDR3 protein is CASSLGGSTNEKLFF. For the CDR3, the DNA is TGTGCCAGCAGCTTAGGCGGGTCAACTAATGAAAAACTGTTTTTT.

J is TRBJ2-3 and V is TRBV20-1; no firm D call. The CDR3 sequence is 11 residues long. Germline CDR1 and CDR2: DFQATT and SNEGSKA (reference sequence). V was cut by 2 bases and J by 6 bases, with 6 bases left in between. Here the CDR3 reads CSARHQDTQYF. The CDR3 DNA reads as TGCAGTGCTAGACACCAGGATACGCAGTATTTT.

The chain is built from TRBV9 and TRBJ2-7; D uncertain. The CDR3 spans 13 residues. Per germline, CDR1 SGDLS and CDR2 YYNGEE. Trimming shortened V by 3 bases and J by 3 bases, and 10 bases separated the two germline ends. The CDR3 is CASSAGTDYEQYF. The CDR3 nucleotides are TGTGCCAGCAGCGCGGGTACCGACTACGAGCAGTACTTC.

V usage is TRBV5-1 and J usage is TRBJ2-7; 10 nucleotides align to TRBD1. V gave up 7 bases and J gave up 4 bases; unmatched junction bases: 11. From germline, CDR1 is SGHRS and CDR2 YFSETQ. The CDR3 length is 15 residues. CDR3 nucleotides: TGCGCCAGCCAAGACCGGGACAGGGGCCTTTACGAGCAGTACTTC. Its translation: CASQDRDRGLYEQYF.

V is TRBV4-3 and J is TRBJ1-1, with D possibly matching TRBD1 (5 bases). Trimming stripped 1 base from V and 4 bases from J, with 22 bases between. The length of the CDR3 is 18 residues. CDR1 is LGHNA and CDR2 is YSLEER in the germline V gene. Written as DNA, the CDR3 is TGCGCCAGCAGCCAAGTGTTTGAGATTTCGGAGGGGAGCACTGAAGCTTTCTTT. Translation: CASSQVFEISEGSTEAFF.

The chain recombines TRBV4-1 with TRBJ2-7; 8 nucleotides line up with TRBD1. The CDR3 consists of 15 residues. The V gene end was trimmed by 7 bases and the J gene end by 5 bases; junction bases not matched to a gene: 13. Germline loops: CDR1 MGHRA, CDR2 YSYEKL. CDR3 region: CASTQSGQGSDEQYF. CDR3 in DNA: TGCGCCAGCACCCAGAGCGGACAGGGCTCGGACGAGCAGTACTTC.

A single count supports this clone. J is TRBJ2-7 and V is TRBV5-6, with 7 bases fitting TRBD2. This CDR3 comprises 14 residues. V lost 4 bases and J lost 9; bases outside the gene matches: 13. Per germline, CDR1 SGHDT and CDR2 YYEEEE. CDR3 sequence (DNA): TGTGCCAGCAGCACCCCCGGGACTAACAAAGGGCAGTACTTC. It translates to CASSTPGTNKGQYF.

V and J are TRBV4-1 and TRBJ1-2, with TRBD1 matching 7 bases. CDR1 is MGHRA, CDR2 YSYEKL, per germline. After removal of 2 bases from V and 0 bases from J, the junction contained 3 bases not matched to a gene. This CDR3 comprises 15 residues. CDR3 protein: CASSQRQGANYGYTF. In nucleotides, the CDR3 is TGCGCCAGCAGCCAACGACAGGGTGCTAACTATGGCTACACCTTC.

The V call is TRBV12-5, the J call TRBJ2-7; D may be TRBD2 (5 bases). Germline-derived CDR1 and CDR2 are LGHNT and FRNRAP. This CDR3 has 12 residues. Deletions cut 1 base from V and 4 bases from J, with 5 bases between. In DNA, the CDR3 is TGTGCTAGTGGTTTGGGCGGGTACGAGCAGTACTTC. It encodes CASGLGGYEQYF.